Listed here are 8 T cell receptor beta chains from one sample, sequenced in a study of blood T cell repertoires in COVID-19 (dated by TCRdb to the early 2020s). The library relied on the immunoSEQ multiplex PCR assay. TCRdb took this table from immuneACCESS and kept in-frame rearrangements with V and J called. Such tables lack part of the clones; where checked against another copy, unresolved V genes explain under half of the gap, and the rest is unexplained. The sample data list 70,000 to 95,000 clones, and just under 85% of these were observed just once. Together, the top ten hold over 15% of the sample. Input material: peripheral blood. The source of these receptors is a man at least 80 years old with active or convalescent COVID-19.

This sequence joins TRBV11-2 and TRBJ1-1; D gene uncertain. Trimming shortened V by 7 bases and J by 4 bases, and 16 bases separated the two germline ends. The CDR3 length is 14 residues. Germline CDR1 reads SGHAT; CDR2 reads FQNNGV. The CDR3 coding sequence is TGTGCCAGCACCCGTGTGGGGAGTGGCACTGAAGCTTTCTTT. Protein: CASTRVGSGTEAFF.

This chain uses TRBV5-4 with TRBJ1-3; a weak D match, TRBD1 (6 bases). Germline lookup yields CDR1 SGHNT and CDR2 YYREEE (reference sequence). The CDR3 length is 16 residues. V lost 2 bases, J lost 0 bases, and 12 bases lay in between. CDR3 DNA sequence: TGTGCCAGCAGCTTAATGGGACACCGCTCTGGAAACACCATATATTTT. It encodes CASSLMGHRSGNTIYF.

The J gene is TRBJ1-1, the V gene TRBV19; D is undetermined. In germline, CDR1 is LNHDA, CDR2 SQIVND (reference sequence). V was shortened by 7 bases and J by 1 base, with 13 bases between the two germline ends. This CDR3 is built from 14 residues. CDR3 DNA sequence: TGTGCCAGTACTAGCGGACTTCCGAACACTGAAGCTTTCTTT. This encodes CASTSGLPNTEAFF. The variable domain in full, with the rest retrieved from reference TRBV19 and TRBJ1-1, is DGGITQSPKYLFRKEGQNVTLSCEQNLNHDAMYWYRQDPGQGLRLIYYSQIVNDFQKGDIAEGYSVSREKKESFPLTVTSAQKNPTAFYLCASTSGLPNTEAFFGQGTRLTVV.

The chain combines TRBV24-1 with TRBJ2-1; D unclear. Germline values: CDR1 KGHDR, CDR2 SFDVKD. CDR3 size: 15 residues. V lost 0 bases and J lost 7, with 12 bases in between. CDR3 sequence (DNA): TGTGCCACCAGTGATTTGGGTGCCCCCAGGAATGAGCAGTTCTTC. It specifies CATSDLGAPRNEQFF.

This chain joins TRBV7-9 and TRBJ2-1; tentatively, D is TRBD1 (6 bases). Trimming shortened V by 5 bases and J by 12 bases, and 14 bases separated the two germline ends. The CDR3 spans 12 residues. Germline V gives CDR1 SEHNR, CDR2 FQNEAQ (reference sequence). The CDR3 DNA follows: TGTGCCAGCAGCCCCGGGACACGGGCGCAGTTCTTC. Translation: CASSPGTRAQFF.

This sequence joins TRBV7-3 and TRBJ2-2, with 12 bases that match TRBD2. Germline CDR1 SGHTA, CDR2 FQGTGA. V was pared by 3 bases and J by 8 bases, with 10 bases of the junction left unmatched. The CDR3 covers 17 residues. The chain's CDR3 is CASSLGRLAGVKGELFF. The CDR3 region has the DNA TGTGCCAGCAGCTTGGGGCGACTAGCGGGAGTTAAAGGGGAGCTGTTTTTT. The variable domain in full, with the rest retrieved from reference TRBV7-3 and TRBJ2-2, is GAGVSQTPSNKVTEKGKYVELRCDPISGHTALYWYRQSLGQGPEFLIYFQGTGAADDSGLPNDRFFAVRPEGSVSTLKIQRTERGDSAVYLCASSLGRLAGVKGELFFGEGSRLTVL.

J is TRBJ1-2 and V is TRBV7-8; D remains unclear. CDR3 length: 16 amino acids. With 1 base removed from V and 0 bases from J, the gap between germline ends came to 12 bases. Germline V CDR1 and CDR2: SGHVS, FQNEAQ. The CDR3 loop reads CASSLVSGIANYGYTF. CDR3 nucleotide sequence: TGTGCCAGCAGCTTAGTATCCGGGATCGCTAACTATGGCTACACCTTC.

This rearrangement joins TRBV10-3 to TRBJ2-7, with TRBD2 as a possible D gene (6 bases). Per germline, CDR1 ENHRY and CDR2 SYGVKD. Deletions cut 1 base from V and 7 bases from J, with 8 bases between. This CDR3 region has 12 residues. This chain's CDR3 is CAISEFGGEQYV. CDR3 nucleotides: TGTGCCATCAGTGAGTTCGGGGGAGAGCAGTACGTC.